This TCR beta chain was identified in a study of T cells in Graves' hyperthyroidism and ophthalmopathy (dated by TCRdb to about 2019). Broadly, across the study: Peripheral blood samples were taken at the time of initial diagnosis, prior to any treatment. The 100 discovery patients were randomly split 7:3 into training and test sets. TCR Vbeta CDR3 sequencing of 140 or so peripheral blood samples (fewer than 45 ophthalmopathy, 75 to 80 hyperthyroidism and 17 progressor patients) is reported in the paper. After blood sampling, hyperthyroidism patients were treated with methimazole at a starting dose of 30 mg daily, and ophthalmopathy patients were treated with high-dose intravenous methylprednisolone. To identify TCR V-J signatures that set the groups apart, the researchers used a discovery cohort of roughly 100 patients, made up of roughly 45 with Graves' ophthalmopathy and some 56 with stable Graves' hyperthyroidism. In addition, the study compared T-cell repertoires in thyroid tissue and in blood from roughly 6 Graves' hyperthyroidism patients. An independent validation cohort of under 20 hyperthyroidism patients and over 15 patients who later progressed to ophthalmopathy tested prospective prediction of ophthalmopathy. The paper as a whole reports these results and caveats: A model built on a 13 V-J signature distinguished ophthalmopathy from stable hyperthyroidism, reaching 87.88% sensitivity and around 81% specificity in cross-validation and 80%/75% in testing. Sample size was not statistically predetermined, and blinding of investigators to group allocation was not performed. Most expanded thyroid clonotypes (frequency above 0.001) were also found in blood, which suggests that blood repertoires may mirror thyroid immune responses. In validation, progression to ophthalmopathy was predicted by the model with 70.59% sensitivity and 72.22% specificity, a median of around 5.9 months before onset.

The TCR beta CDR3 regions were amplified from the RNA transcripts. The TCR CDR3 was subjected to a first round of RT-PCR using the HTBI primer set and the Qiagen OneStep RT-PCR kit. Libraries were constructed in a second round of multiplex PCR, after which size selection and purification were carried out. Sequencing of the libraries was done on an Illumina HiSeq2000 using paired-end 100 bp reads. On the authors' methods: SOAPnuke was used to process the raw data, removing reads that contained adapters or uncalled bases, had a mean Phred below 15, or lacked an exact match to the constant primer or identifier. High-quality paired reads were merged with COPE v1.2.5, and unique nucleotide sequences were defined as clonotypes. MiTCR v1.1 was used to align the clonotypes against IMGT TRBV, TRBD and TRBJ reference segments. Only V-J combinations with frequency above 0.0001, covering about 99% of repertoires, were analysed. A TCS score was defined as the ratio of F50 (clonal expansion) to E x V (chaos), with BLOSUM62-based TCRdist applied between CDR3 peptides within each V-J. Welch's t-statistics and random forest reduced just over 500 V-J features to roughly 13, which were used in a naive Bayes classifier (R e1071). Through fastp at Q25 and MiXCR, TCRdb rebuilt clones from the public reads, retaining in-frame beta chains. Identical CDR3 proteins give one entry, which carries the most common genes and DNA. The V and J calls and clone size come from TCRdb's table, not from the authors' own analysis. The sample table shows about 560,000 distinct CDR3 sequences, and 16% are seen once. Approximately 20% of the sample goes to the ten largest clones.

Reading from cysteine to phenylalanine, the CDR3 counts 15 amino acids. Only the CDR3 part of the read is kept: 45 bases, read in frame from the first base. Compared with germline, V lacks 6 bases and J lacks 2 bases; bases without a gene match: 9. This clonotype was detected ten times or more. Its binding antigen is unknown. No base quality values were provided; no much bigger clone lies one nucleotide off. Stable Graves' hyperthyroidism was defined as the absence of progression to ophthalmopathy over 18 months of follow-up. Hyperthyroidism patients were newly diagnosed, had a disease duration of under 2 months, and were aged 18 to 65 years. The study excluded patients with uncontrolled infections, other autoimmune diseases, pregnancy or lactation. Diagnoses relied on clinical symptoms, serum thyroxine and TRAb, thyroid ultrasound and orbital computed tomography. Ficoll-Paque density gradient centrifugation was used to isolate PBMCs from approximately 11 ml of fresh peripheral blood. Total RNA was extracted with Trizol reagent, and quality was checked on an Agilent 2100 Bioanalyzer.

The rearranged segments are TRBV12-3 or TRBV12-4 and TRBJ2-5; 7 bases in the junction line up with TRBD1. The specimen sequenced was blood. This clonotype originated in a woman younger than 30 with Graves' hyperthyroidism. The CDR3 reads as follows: CASSLTGSTQETQYF. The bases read TGTGCCAGCAGCCTGACAGGGTCCACACAAGAGACCCAGTACTTC.